This TCR beta chain was recovered during a study of long-term antiretroviral therapy in people with HIV. This clone qualifies as medium-sized. This CDR3 is also generated by other DNA sequences in the sample. There are 9 residues in the CDR3. V shed 8 bases and J shed 5 bases, with 2 bases lying between them. Germline loops: CDR1 SEHNR, CDR2 FQNEAQ (reference sequence). The run of the v3.0 immunoSEQ assay was at survey level. Sequencing targeted about 35,000-50,000 T-cell genomes per sample. This table comes from immunoSEQ multiplex PCR, and its TCRdb copy is limited to in-frame clones, with some not included. The sample consists of 15,000 to 20,000 clones, 80% of them appearing once.

The chain is built from TRBV7-9 and TRBJ2-3, with D uncertain. Specimen: unsorted PBMCs, collected 0.1 years before starting antiretroviral therapy. This TCR was sampled from a young man with HIV. The CDR3 DNA reads TGTGCCAGCGGAGATACGCAGTATTTT. Translation: CASGDTQYF.